A selection of T cell receptor beta chains follows, all from one sample in a study of blood T cells in healthy people across ages. TCRdb itself ran the 5' RACE reads through MiXCR, one entry per CDR3 protein. The sample lists approximately 850,000 distinct CDR3 sequences, roughly 64% occurring once. What was sequenced was blood. The receptors were gathered from a man between 25 and 39 years old in good health. The CDR3 runs from the conserved cysteine through the conserved F or W. D genes are given only for firm matches. Part of the rows lack a size; the others show once, few, many or a class for expanded clones.

J gene: TRBJ2-2; D gene: -; clone size: few; V gene: TRBV11-1; CDR3 protein: CASSLAAGLVTGELFF; CDR3 DNA: TGTGCCAGCAGCTTAGCTGCGGGTCTCGTGACCGGGGAGCTGTTTTTT
J gene: TRBJ2-7; D gene: -; clone size: -; V gene: TRBV6-2/TRBV6-3; CDR3 protein: CASTPTETVHEQYF; CDR3 DNA: TGTGCCAGCACCCCGACAGAAACGGTCCACGAGCAGTACTTC
J gene: TRBJ2-1; D gene: -; clone size: -; V gene: TRBV7-6; CDR3 protein: CASSLTVAYNEQFF; CDR3 DNA: TGTGCCAGCAGCTTAACGGTAGCCTACAATGAGCAGTTCTTC
J gene: TRBJ2-7; D gene: TRBD1; clone size: -; V gene: TRBV20-1; CDR3 protein: CSARPGTGPYEQYF; CDR3 DNA: TGCAGTGCTAGACCCGGGACAGGACCCTACGAGCAGTACTTC
J gene: TRBJ1-5; D gene: -; clone size: -; V gene: TRBV25-1; CDR3 protein: CASRGNGGQDQPQHF; CDR3 DNA: TGTGCCAGCAGGGGGAACGGGGGGCAGGATCAGCCCCAGCATTTT
J gene: TRBJ1-1; D gene: TRBD1; clone size: few; V gene: TRBV5-1; CDR3 protein: CASSSNRDRGNTEAFF; CDR3 DNA: TGCGCCAGCAGCTCAAACCGGGACAGGGGGAACACTGAAGCTTTCTTT
J gene: TRBJ2-2; D gene: -; clone size: -; V gene: TRBV12-3/TRBV12-4; CDR3 protein: CASSLLAGSGELFF; CDR3 DNA: TGTGCCAGCAGTTTACTAGCCGGGTCGGGGGAGCTGTTTTTT
J gene: TRBJ2-3; D gene: -; clone size: -; V gene: TRBV7-2; CDR3 protein: CASGVRTDTQYF; CDR3 DNA: TGTGCCAGCGGGGTACGCACAGATACGCAGTATTTT
J gene: TRBJ2-6; D gene: TRBD1; clone size: few; V gene: TRBV20-1; CDR3 protein: CSARQGFSGANVLTF; CDR3 DNA: TGCAGTGCCCGACAGGGGTTCTCTGGGGCCAACGTCCTGACTTTC
J gene: TRBJ2-7; D gene: -; clone size: -; V gene: TRBV27; CDR3 protein: CASRPSSAYEQYF; CDR3 DNA: TGTGCCAGCAGGCCTTCTAGCGCCTACGAGCAGTACTTC
J gene: TRBJ2-1; D gene: TRBD1; clone size: -; V gene: TRBV6-1; CDR3 protein: CASSEKTGVAYNEQFF; CDR3 DNA: TGTGCCAGCAGTGAAAAAACAGGGGTGGCGTACAATGAGCAGTTCTTC
J gene: TRBJ2-2; D gene: -; clone size: -; V gene: TRBV6-2/TRBV6-3; CDR3 protein: CASSYRTETNTGELFF; CDR3 DNA: TGTGCCAGCAGTTATCGGACTGAGACGAACACCGGGGAGCTGTTTTTT
J gene: TRBJ2-7; D gene: -; clone size: many; V gene: TRBV10-1; CDR3 protein: CASSEVGGYEQYF; CDR3 DNA: TGCGCCAGCAGTGAAGTGGGGGGCTACGAGCAGTACTTC
J gene: TRBJ2-5; D gene: TRBD1; clone size: -; V gene: TRBV20-1; CDR3 protein: CSARDPRGPYNEQYF; CDR3 DNA: TGCAGTGCTAGAGATCCCAGGGGGCCTTACAATGAGCAGTACTTC
J gene: TRBJ2-1; D gene: -; clone size: -; V gene: TRBV5-1; CDR3 protein: CASSLTGGHSGEQFF; CDR3 DNA: TGCGCCAGCAGCTTGACCGGAGGACATTCGGGTGAGCAGTTCTTC
J gene: TRBJ2-1; D gene: TRBD1; clone size: -; V gene: TRBV2; CDR3 protein: CASRGTRQGALYEQFF; CDR3 DNA: TGTGCCAGCCGCGGAACCAGACAGGGGGCGCTGTATGAGCAGTTCTTC
J gene: TRBJ2-7; D gene: TRBD2; clone size: -; V gene: TRBV28; CDR3 protein: CASSPGGVLLNEQYF; CDR3 DNA: TGTGCCAGCAGCCCGGGGGGGGTACTGCTGAACGAGCAGTACTTC
J gene: TRBJ2-1; D gene: TRBD2; clone size: -; V gene: TRBV28; CDR3 protein: CASSSPEGAGFHEQFF; CDR3 DNA: TGTGCCAGCAGTAGTCCCGAGGGAGCGGGATTTCATGAGCAGTTCTTC
J gene: TRBJ2-7; D gene: -; clone size: -; V gene: TRBV6-2/TRBV6-3; CDR3 protein: CASSYQPTIGLYEQYF; CDR3 DNA: TGTGCCAGCAGTTACCAGCCCACGATTGGTCTCTACGAGCAGTACTTC
J gene: TRBJ1-5; D gene: TRBD1; clone size: few; V gene: TRBV20-1; CDR3 protein: CSARTGTDQPQHF; CDR3 DNA: TGCAGTGCAAGGACAGGGACAGATCAGCCCCAGCATTTT
J gene: TRBJ2-1; D gene: -; clone size: -; V gene: TRBV6-2/TRBV6-3; CDR3 protein: CASSLFGAESSYNEQFF; CDR3 DNA: TGTGCCAGCAGTTTATTTGGGGCCGAAAGCTCCTACAATGAGCAGTTCTTC
J gene: TRBJ1-2; D gene: -; clone size: -; V gene: TRBV20-1; CDR3 protein: CSARDRQMYGYTF; CDR3 DNA: TGCAGTGCTAGAGATCGGCAGATGTATGGCTACACCTTC
J gene: TRBJ2-1; D gene: TRBD2; clone size: once; V gene: TRBV10-3; CDR3 protein: CAISTSGSPYNEQFF; CDR3 DNA: TGTGCCATCAGTACTAGCGGGAGTCCCTACAATGAGCAGTTCTTC
J gene: TRBJ1-2; D gene: -; clone size: -; V gene: TRBV6-5; CDR3 protein: CASSYSSFYGYTF; CDR3 DNA: TGTGCCAGCAGTTACTCCTCCTTCTATGGCTACACCTTC
J gene: TRBJ2-7; D gene: -; clone size: -; V gene: TRBV20-1; CDR3 protein: CSAHDGRNYEQYF; CDR3 DNA: TGCAGTGCGCACGACGGGAGAAACTACGAGCAGTACTTC
J gene: TRBJ2-7; D gene: -; clone size: -; V gene: TRBV14; CDR3 protein: CASSQGPPNEQYF; CDR3 DNA: TGTGCCAGCAGCCAAGGACCGCCTAACGAGCAGTACTTC
J gene: TRBJ2-7; D gene: -; clone size: few; V gene: TRBV7-2; CDR3 protein: CASSLIEGSYEQYF; CDR3 DNA: TGTGCCAGCAGCTTAATCGAGGGGTCCTACGAGCAGTACTTC
J gene: TRBJ1-1; D gene: -; clone size: -; V gene: TRBV10-3; CDR3 protein: CAISDPERAWDTEAFF; CDR3 DNA: TGTGCCATCAGTGACCCCGAGCGGGCCTGGGACACTGAAGCTTTCTTT
J gene: TRBJ2-5; D gene: -; clone size: -; V gene: TRBV28; CDR3 protein: CASRDPGRAQYF; CDR3 DNA: TGTGCCAGCAGAGATCCGGGTCGGGCCCAGTACTTC
J gene: TRBJ2-7; D gene: -; clone size: -; V gene: TRBV7-9; CDR3 protein: CASSLVGVPYEQYF; CDR3 DNA: TGTGCCAGCAGCTTAGTAGGGGTTCCCTACGAGCAGTACTTC
J gene: TRBJ2-7; D gene: -; clone size: -; V gene: TRBV2; CDR3 protein: CASNRNSYEQYF; CDR3 DNA: TGTGCCAGCAACAGAAACTCCTACGAGCAGTACTTC
J gene: TRBJ2-6; D gene: -; clone size: -; V gene: TRBV9; CDR3 protein: CASSVAGFPGANVLTF; CDR3 DNA: TGTGCCAGCAGCGTAGCCGGTTTCCCTGGGGCCAACGTCCTGACTTTC
J gene: TRBJ2-3; D gene: -; clone size: few; V gene: TRBV29-1; CDR3 protein: CSGVAGTTQYF; CDR3 DNA: TGCAGCGGTGTAGCCGGGACTACGCAGTATTTT
J gene: TRBJ2-5; D gene: TRBD2; clone size: -; V gene: TRBV20-1; CDR3 protein: CSARDRETSGIFGETQYF; CDR3 DNA: TGCAGTGCTAGAGATCGGGAAACTAGCGGAATATTCGGAGAGACCCAGTACTTC
J gene: TRBJ2-5; D gene: -; clone size: -; V gene: TRBV6-5; CDR3 protein: CASKVFGTQYF; CDR3 DNA: TGTGCCAGCAAGGTTTTCGGGACCCAGTACTTC